This passage covers 14 T cell receptor beta chains from one sample sequenced in a study of cytomegalovirus exposure and HLA in healthy donors (dated by TCRdb to about 2017). The library was obtained by the immunoSEQ multiplex PCR assay. TCRdb limited this immuneACCESS table to in-frame rearrangements with V and J called. A share of clones is missing; checked studies link under half to unresolved V genes, and the rest is unexplained. The sample table lists under 250,000 clones, around nine tenths of them with a count of one. Of the sample, 2% to 3% is held by the ten largest clones. The sequenced sample consisted of PBMCs. The receptor set was obtained from a man between 18 and 35 years old in good health and CMV-seronegative.

This sequence joins TRBV30 and TRBJ2-7, with D maybe TRBD2 (5 bases). V was shortened by 4 bases and J by 4 bases, with 8 bases between the two germline ends. Looked up from germline, CDR1 is GTSNPN and CDR2 is SVGIG (reference sequence). The CDR3 extends over 11 amino acids. CDR3 residues: CAWTSGYEQYF. The CDR3 region has the DNA TGTGCCTGGACCTCGGGGTACGAGCAGTACTTC.

The chain carries TRBV22-1 and TRBJ2-4; TRBD1, the table's D call, was not compared with the DNA. TRBV22-1 is flagged as a pseudogene. This CDR3 contains 16 residues. DNA for the CDR3: TGTCCTGGGAGCGCCCCGACAGGGTTAGCCAAAAACATTCAGTACTTC. Translating gives CPGSAPTGLAKNIQYF.

The genes are TRBV28 and TRBJ1-2, with TRBD1 identical over 9 bases. Germline CDR1 MDHEN, CDR2 SYDVKM. Trimming cost V 5 bases and J 1 base; bases outside gene matches: 5. This CDR3 contains 15 residues. In nucleotides, the CDR3 is TGTGCCAGCAGTCCATGGGACAGGGATAACTATGGCTACACCTTC. It specifies CASSPWDRDNYGYTF.

The gene calls are TRBV4-1 and TRBJ1-5, with unresolved D. Germline lookup yields CDR1 MGHRA and CDR2 YSYEKL. The V end was cut by 3 bases, the J end by 0 bases, with 18 bases between. This CDR3 has 18 residues. DNA for the CDR3: TGCGCCAGCAGCCAGTTTTATGACACAAGATATAGCAATCAGCCCCAGCATTTT. It yields the protein CASSQFYDTRYSNQPQHF.

The chain is built from TRBV2 and TRBJ1-3; D is uncertain. V lost 7 bases to trimming and J lost 0 bases, with 7 bases between them. The CDR3 sequence is 13 residues long. The germline V gene has CDR1 SNHLY and CDR2 FYNNEI. This chain's CDR3 is CASIRDSGNTIYF. CDR3 DNA: TGTGCCAGCATCCGAGACTCTGGAAACACCATATATTTT.

This clone was found a few times. The rearrangement uses TRBV5-6 and TRBJ1-1; D is ambiguous. Germline loops: CDR1 SGHDT, CDR2 YYEEEE. This CDR3 has 13 amino acids. V was pared by 0 bases and J by 0 bases, with 3 bases between. The chain's CDR3 is CASSLGVNTEAFF. CDR3 DNA: TGTGCCAGCAGCTTGGGAGTGAACACTGAAGCTTTCTTT.

V is TRBV5-1 and J is TRBJ1-2, with TRBD1 identical over 11 bases. The CDR3 length is 15 residues. CDR1 and CDR2 from the germline V gene are SGHRS and YFSETQ. With 4 bases clipped from V and 8 bases from J, the junction kept 10 bases outside the gene matches. CDR3 sequence: CASSLGQGVPRGYTF. The CDR3 DNA sequence: TGCGCCAGCAGCCTGGGACAGGGGGTACCTAGGGGCTACACCTTC.

This chain connects TRBV13 to TRBJ2-2, with D perhaps TRBD2 (5 bases). This CDR3 has 15 amino acids. Germline V gene lookup returns CDR1 PRHDT and CDR2 FYEKMQ (reference sequence). V lost 1 base to trimming and J lost 6 bases, with 12 bases between them. CDR3 nucleotides: TGTGCCAGCAGCTTAGACCGAGCGGTGGCCGGGGAGCTGTTTTTT. Its translation is CASSLDRAVAGELFF.

The chain is built from TRBV7-2 and TRBJ1-5; D ambiguous. V gave up 2 bases and J gave up 7 bases, with 12 bases separating them. The CDR3 loop spans 14 amino acids. The V gene's germline CDR1 is SGHTA and CDR2 FQGNSA. The CDR3 DNA follows: TGTGCCAGCAGCTTATACCCGGGTTACCAGCCCCAGCATTTT. It codes for CASSLYPGYQPQHF.

The chain employs TRBV10-1 and TRBJ1-5; no firm D call. This CDR3 has 12 amino acids. Per germline, CDR1 WNHNN and CDR2 SYGVQD (reference sequence). V dropped 2 bases and J dropped 5 bases, with 4 bases sitting between them. This CDR3 is CASSENYQPQHF. The CDR3 nucleotides read TGCGCCAGCAGTGAGAACTATCAGCCCCAGCATTTT.

The V gene is TRBV6-5, the J gene TRBJ2-7; 8 bases map to TRBD1. There are 14 residues in the CDR3. Germline CDR1 reads MNHEY; CDR2 reads SVGAGI. V gave up 4 bases and J gave up 3 bases; unmatched junction bases: 5. Here the CDR3 DNA reads TGTGCCAGCAGTTCCGGACAGGGCGTCTACGAGCAGTACTTC. Residues: CASSSGQGVYEQYF.

This clone has only a few counts. The chain recombines TRBV4-3 with TRBJ1-1, with D perhaps TRBD1 (5 bases). V was pared by 1 base and J by 4 bases, with 13 bases between. This CDR3 spans 15 amino acids. The V gene's germline CDR1 is LGHNA and CDR2 YSLEER. The CDR3 bases are TGCGCCAGCAGCCAAGGAACAGGCGTTTTCACTGAAGCTTTCTTT. This encodes CASSQGTGVFTEAFF.

The chain uses TRBV27 and TRBJ2-7; 7 bases fit TRBD1. Germline CDR1 is MNHEY and CDR2 is SMNVEV (reference sequence). J gave up 0 bases and V 3 bases, and 5 bases lay outside the gene matches. The CDR3 sequence is 15 residues long. The CDR3 loop is CASSFRGLSSYEQYF. The CDR3 coding sequence is TGTGCCAGCAGTTTTAGGGGGCTTAGCTCCTACGAGCAGTACTTC.

CDR3 in DNA: TGTGCCAGTAGTGCAACCAGGGGGGCCTACGAGCAGTACTTC. As protein: CASSATRGAYEQYF. The chain combines TRBV19 with TRBJ2-7; D perhaps matches TRBD1 (7 bases). V lost 5 bases, J lost 2 bases, and 13 bases lay in between. CDR1 LNHDA and CDR2 SQIVND come from the germline V gene (reference sequence). The CDR3 has 14 residues.